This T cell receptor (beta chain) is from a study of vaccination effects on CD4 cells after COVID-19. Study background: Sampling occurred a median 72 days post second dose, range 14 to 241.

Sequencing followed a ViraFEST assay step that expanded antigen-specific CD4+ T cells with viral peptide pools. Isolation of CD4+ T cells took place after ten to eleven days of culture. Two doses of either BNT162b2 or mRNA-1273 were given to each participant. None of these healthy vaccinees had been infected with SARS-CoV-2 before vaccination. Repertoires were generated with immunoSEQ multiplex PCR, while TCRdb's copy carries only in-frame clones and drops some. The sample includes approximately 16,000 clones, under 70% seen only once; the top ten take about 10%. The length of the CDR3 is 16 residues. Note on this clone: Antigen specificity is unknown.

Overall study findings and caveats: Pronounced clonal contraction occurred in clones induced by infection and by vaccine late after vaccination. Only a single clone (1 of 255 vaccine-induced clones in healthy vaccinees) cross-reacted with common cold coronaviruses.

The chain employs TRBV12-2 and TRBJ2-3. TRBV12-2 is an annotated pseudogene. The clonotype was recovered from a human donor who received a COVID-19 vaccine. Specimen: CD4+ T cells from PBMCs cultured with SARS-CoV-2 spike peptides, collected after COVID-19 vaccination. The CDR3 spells CASRPPTWDETDTQYF. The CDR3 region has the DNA TGTGCAAGTCGCCCGCCTACATGGGACGAGACAGATACGCAGTATTTT.